This T cell receptor beta chain is drawn from a study of cytomegalovirus exposure and HLA in healthy donors. From germline, CDR1 is SNHLY and CDR2 FYNNEI. V was pared by 3 bases and J by 9 bases, with 8 bases between. This CDR3 is built from 11 residues. Sequencing was performed with immunoSEQ multiplex PCR; in TCRdb, only in-frame clones are kept and a portion is missing. Counted here are 100,000 to 150,000 clones, 89% occurring once; the ten biggest clones make up around 1.2%. Sequencing input: PBMCs. The sequence was collected from a woman younger than 30 in good health and CMV-seronegative. This chain joins TRBV2 and TRBJ1-1; unclear D gene. The CDR3 nucleotides are TGTGCCAGCAGTGATCGCGGTAAAGCTTTCTTT. Translated: CASSDRGKAFF.